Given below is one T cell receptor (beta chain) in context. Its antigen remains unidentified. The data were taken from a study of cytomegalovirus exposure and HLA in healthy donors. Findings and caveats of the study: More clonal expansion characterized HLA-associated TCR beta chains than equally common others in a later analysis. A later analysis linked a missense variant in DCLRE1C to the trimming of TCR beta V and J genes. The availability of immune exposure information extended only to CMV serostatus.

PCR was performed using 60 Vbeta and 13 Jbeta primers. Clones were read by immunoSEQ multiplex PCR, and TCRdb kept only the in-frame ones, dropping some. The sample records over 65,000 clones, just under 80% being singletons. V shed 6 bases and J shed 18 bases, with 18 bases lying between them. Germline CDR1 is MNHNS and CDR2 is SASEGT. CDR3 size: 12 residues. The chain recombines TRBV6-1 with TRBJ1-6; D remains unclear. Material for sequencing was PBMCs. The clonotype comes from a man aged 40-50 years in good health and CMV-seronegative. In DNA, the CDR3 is TGTGCCAGCAGCGCCCGTCCAGATCAACCCCACTTT. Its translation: CASSARPDQPHF.